This record covers a single T cell receptor (beta chain). The data were taken from a study of early T cells in non-severe SARS-CoV-2 infection. A single record per CDR3 protein comes from TCRdb applying MiXCR to the 5' RACE reads. The sample has tens of thousands of distinct CDR3 sequences, roughly 15% seen once. V was pared by 5 bases and J by 4 bases, with 11 bases of the junction left unmatched. Germline CDR1 reads DFQATT; CDR2 reads SNEGSKA (reference sequence). The CDR3 spans 15 residues. This chain links TRBV20-1 with TRBJ2-1, with 7 bases that match TRBD2. The clonotype comes from an adult who was a healthcare worker with PCR-confirmed SARS-CoV-2 infection or an uninfected control (not recorded which). The specimen comprised whole blood, sampled at baseline. CDR3 DNA: TGCAGTGCTGGAAAGCGGGATATCGAATACAATGAGCAGTTCTTC. It codes for CSAGKRDIEYNEQFF.